This T cell receptor beta chain was identified during a study of cytomegalovirus exposure and HLA in healthy donors. Notes on the study in general: It was assumed in the presence/absence analyses that sequencing depth was roughly uniform across donors.

Remarks on this clone: Its antigen is unidentified.

Primers for the PCR totalled 60 Vbeta and 13 Jbeta. Libraries were prepared by immunoSEQ multiplex PCR; TCRdb keeps only in-frame clonotypes and omits some of them. The sample has fewer than 180,000 clones, roughly 77% seen once. Germline lookup yields CDR1 SEHNR and CDR2 FQNEAQ (reference sequence). The V and J ends lost 4 bases and 1 base, in that order; junction bases with no gene match: 12. The CDR3 spans 19 residues. This clonotype was sampled from a human donor in good health. The rearrangement uses TRBV7-9 and TRBJ2-7; 14 bases are shared with TRBD2. Sequences were obtained from PBMCs. CDR3 region: CASSYVGGLAGVRSYEQYF. The CDR3 nucleotides are TGTGCCAGCAGCTACGTGGGGGGACTAGCGGGAGTAAGGTCCTACGAGCAGTACTTC.